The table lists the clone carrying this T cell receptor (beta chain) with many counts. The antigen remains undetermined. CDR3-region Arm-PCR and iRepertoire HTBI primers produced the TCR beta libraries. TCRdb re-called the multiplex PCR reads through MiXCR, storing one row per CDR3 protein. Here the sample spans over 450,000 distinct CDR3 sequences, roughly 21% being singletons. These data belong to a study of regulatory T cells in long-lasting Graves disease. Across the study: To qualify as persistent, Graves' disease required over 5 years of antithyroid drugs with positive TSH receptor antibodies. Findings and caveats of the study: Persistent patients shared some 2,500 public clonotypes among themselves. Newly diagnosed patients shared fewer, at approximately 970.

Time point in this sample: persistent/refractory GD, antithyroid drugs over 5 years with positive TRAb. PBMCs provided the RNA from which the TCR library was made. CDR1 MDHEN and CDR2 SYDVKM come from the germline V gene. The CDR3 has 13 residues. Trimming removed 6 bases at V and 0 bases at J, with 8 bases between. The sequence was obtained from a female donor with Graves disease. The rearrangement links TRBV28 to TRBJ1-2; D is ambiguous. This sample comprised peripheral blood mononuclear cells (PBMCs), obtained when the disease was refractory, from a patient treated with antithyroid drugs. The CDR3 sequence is CASRSPANYGYTF. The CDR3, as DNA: TGTGCCAGCAGGTCCCCTGCTAACTATGGCTACACCTTC.